This TCR beta chain comes out of a study of technical replicates of blood from several donors. The germline V gene encodes CDR1 SGHTA and CDR2 FQGNSA. This CDR3 contains 13 residues. Trimming shortened V by 2 bases and J by 6 bases, and 10 bases separated the two germline ends. TCRdb's table, derived via immunoSEQ multiplex PCR, lists solely in-frame clones and lacks some. Here the sample spans about 69,000 clones, approximately 88% being singletons. The receptor's source is a human donor in good health. Some clones in this sample may be carry-over from other donors' samples. V gene TRBV7-2 combines with J gene TRBJ1-2, with D maybe TRBD1 (5 bases). Sequencing was performed on PBMCs. CDR3 sequence reads: CASSLRPRDGYTF. The CDR3 nucleotides read TGTGCCAGCAGCTTAAGGCCCAGGGATGGCTACACCTTC.